The 14 T cell receptor beta chains below come from one sample, sequenced in a study of blood T cell repertoires in COVID-19. Here immunoSEQ multiplex PCR was the method, and the copy in TCRdb shows in-frame clones only, minus some. The table includes 160,000 or so clones, under 90% detected once. The specimen was PBMCs or T cells enriched from blood (not recorded which). These receptors all come from a woman aged 60-75 years who had recovered from COVID-19.

This clone appeared a few times. The chain employs TRBV23-1 and TRBJ1-2; no firm D call. TRBV23-1 is an ORF, and what it does is uncertain. V gave up 7 bases and J gave up 0 bases, with 18 bases separating them. This CDR3 region has 16 residues. In DNA, the CDR3 is TGCGCCAGCATCCATAAGCCTCCGGGTCCTAACTATGGCTACACCTTC. Protein sequence: CASIHKPPGPNYGYTF.

J is TRBJ1-4 and V is TRBV5-1; D not resolved. There are 13 residues in the CDR3. V dropped 4 bases and J dropped 3 bases, with 7 bases sitting between them. Germline CDR1 and CDR2: SGHRS and YFSETQ. The CDR3 protein is CASSRRANEKLFF. The CDR3 nucleotides read TGCGCCAGCAGCCGGCGGGCTAATGAAAAACTGTTTTTT.

This clone was counted between two and nine times. The chain carries TRBV7-2 and TRBJ2-5, with TRBD2 matching 7 bases. The CDR3 totals 15 residues. The J segment lost 5 bases and the V segment lost 3 bases, leaving 9 bases of the junction unmatched. Germline CDR1 is SGHTA and CDR2 is FQGNSA. The CDR3 loop reads CASSFNGLGDETQYF. The CDR3 DNA reads TGTGCCAGCAGCTTTAATGGACTAGGCGATGAGACCCAGTACTTC. Full variable domain (rest looked up from reference TRBV7-2 and TRBJ2-5): GAGVSQSPSNKVTEKGKDVELRCDPISGHTALYWYRQSLGQGLEFLIYFQGNSAPDKSGLPSDRFSAERTGGSVSTLTIQRTQQEDSAVYLCASSFNGLGDETQYFGPGTRLLVL.

V usage is TRBV27 and J usage is TRBJ2-7, with 8 bases matching TRBD2. Germline loops: CDR1 MNHEY, CDR2 SMNVEV (reference sequence). Trimming took 5 bases from V and 0 from J; bases not matched to a gene: 9. The CDR3 covers 16 residues. The CDR3 reads CASSTTLSGGSYEQYF. The CDR3 nucleotides are TGTGCCAGCAGTACCACGCTAAGCGGGGGCTCCTACGAGCAGTACTTC.

The chain recombines TRBV6-5 with TRBJ1-1, with no clear D. CDR1 is MNHEY and CDR2 is SVGAGI in the germline V gene. The CDR3 extends over 15 amino acids. V gave up 5 bases and J gave up 1 base, with 14 bases separating them. The CDR3 here is CASSPRGGRNTEAFF. In DNA, the CDR3 is TGTGCCAGCAGTCCCCGTGGAGGGCGGAACACTGAAGCTTTCTTT.

In this sample, this clone turned up once. The chain uses TRBV30 and TRBJ2-6, with 10 positions matching TRBD1. This CDR3 contains 14 residues. With 5 bases clipped from V and 4 bases from J, the junction kept 2 bases outside the gene matches. The germline gives CDR1 GTSNPN, CDR2 SVGIG (reference sequence). The CDR3 DNA sequence: TGTGCCTGGGACAGGGGGCAGGGGGCCAACGTCCTGACTTTC. Translating gives CAWDRGQGANVLTF.

The genes are TRBV5-1 and TRBJ1-1, with 9 bases matching TRBD1. The CDR3 extends over 15 amino acids. Looked up from germline, CDR1 is SGHRS and CDR2 is YFSETQ. J gave up 4 bases and V 4 bases, and 8 bases lay outside the gene matches. In nucleotides, the CDR3 is TGCGCCAGCAGCGACCGGGACAGGGTCCCCACTGAAGCTTTCTTT. It yields the protein CASSDRDRVPTEAFF.

This clone was detected once. The rearrangement joins TRBV4-1 to TRBJ1-1; D is undetermined. Looked up from germline, CDR1 is MGHRA and CDR2 is YSYEKL. V was pared by 0 bases and J by 1 base, with 9 bases between. There are 15 residues in the CDR3. The CDR3: CASSQDDEGNTEAFF. CDR3 bases: TGCGCCAGCAGCCAAGATGACGAGGGGAACACTGAAGCTTTCTTT.

The chain links TRBV5-4 to TRBJ2-1; 13 bases are shared with TRBD2. The CDR3 totals 16 residues. CDR1 SGHNT and CDR2 YYREEE come from the germline V gene (reference sequence). J was trimmed by 6 bases and V by 4 bases; bases with no gene match: 7. The DNA for the CDR3 is TGTGCCAGCAGCACAGGGACTAGCGGGGCCCTCAATGAGCAGTTCTTC. Its protein product is CASSTGTSGALNEQFF.

This clone was observed once. The rearrangement joins TRBV6-1 to TRBJ1-1; D remains ambiguous. The CDR3 sequence is 12 residues long. The V end lost 2 bases, the J end lost 4 bases, and 5 bases lay between the germline ends. The germline V gene encodes CDR1 MNHNS and CDR2 SASEGT. The CDR3 DNA sequence: TGTGCCAGCAGTGAACGGGTCACTGAAGCTTTCTTT. Amino acids: CASSERVTEAFF.

The genes are TRBV19 and TRBJ2-7; D is unclear. The length of the CDR3 is 13 residues. Germline V gene data show CDR1 as LNHDA and CDR2 as SQIVND (reference sequence). V lost 3 bases and J lost 2, with 8 bases in between. In DNA form, the CDR3 reads TGTGCCAGTAGTATGGCCTCCACCTACGAGCAGTACTTC. It is translated as CASSMASTYEQYF.

This chain links TRBV5-4 with TRBJ2-5; possible D gene TRBD1, 6 bases. This CDR3 is 15 amino acids long. V lost 4 bases and J lost 2, with 15 bases in between. Germline values: CDR1 SGHNT, CDR2 YYREEE (reference sequence). The CDR3 here is CASSPPTGLQETQYF. The CDR3 bases are TGTGCCAGCAGCCCGCCCACAGGGCTACAAGAGACCCAGTACTTC. Together with reference TRBV5-4 and TRBJ2-5, the CDR3 gives the full variable domain: ETGVTQSPTHLIKTRGQQVTLRCSSQSGHNTVSWYQQALGQGPQFIFQYYREEENGRGNFPPRFSGLQFPNYSSELNVNALELDDSALYLCASSPPTGLQETQYFGPGTRLLVL.

The chain combines TRBV9 with TRBJ1-2; 9 nucleotides align to TRBD1. This CDR3 spans 18 amino acids. The germline V gene encodes CDR1 SGDLS and CDR2 YYNGEE. Unmatched junction bases numbered 16, after V lost 4 bases and J lost 3 bases. In DNA form, the CDR3 reads TGTGCCAGCAGCCCAGGACGTTATGGGACAGGGAGCTACTATGGCTACACCTTC. The encoded protein is CASSPGRYGTGSYYGYTF.

The chain carries TRBV5-4 and TRBJ2-7; TRBD1 matches at 8 bases. J gave up 7 bases and V 2 bases, and 8 bases lay outside the gene matches. The CDR3 spans 14 residues. Germline V lookup: CDR1 SGHNT, CDR2 YYREEE (reference sequence). CDR3 in amino acids: CASSFGQGSREQYF. The CDR3 region has the DNA TGTGCCAGCAGCTTCGGACAGGGATCTAGGGAGCAGTACTTC.